This T cell receptor beta chain was observed in a study of blood T cells in healthy people across ages. Using a J-beta primer mix together with a sample-barcoded 5' primer, a second PCR was run for about 7 to 12 cycles. Each CDR3 protein is one row after TCRdb ran MiXCR on the 5' RACE reads. The sample lists 750,000 to 950,000 distinct CDR3 sequences; about 28% were seen once. J gave up 1 base and V 4 bases, and 15 bases lay outside the gene matches. The CDR3 runs 19 residues. From germline, CDR1 is MNHNS and CDR2 SASEGT. This sample was also put to use in a study of T cells of mothers and their children.

The clonotype comes from a woman in her thirties or forties in good health. The material sequenced was blood. The chain joins TRBV6-1 to TRBJ2-2, with TRBD1 matching 7 bases. The CDR3 loop is CASSGTRTRDSLNTGELFF. The CDR3 DNA sequence: TGTGCCAGCAGTGGTACAAGAACCCGGGACAGCCTGAACACCGGGGAGCTGTTTTTT.